The 24 T cell receptor beta chains below were found in one sample sequenced in a study of control samples from healthy donors and cancer patients. Data came from immunoSEQ multiplex PCR; TCRdb stores just in-frame clones and leaves some out. Altogether about 16,000 clones are present, approximately 88% being singletons, with the ten largest covering around 30%. The sample was PBMCs. The receptors were gathered from a man between 60 and 70 years old with head and neck cancer.

This sequence joins TRBV18 and TRBJ1-2; D ambiguous. There are 15 residues in the CDR3. Trimming took off 1 base at V and 0 bases at J, with 9 bases between the two ends. Germline lookup yields CDR1 KGHSH and CDR2 LQKENI. The CDR3 loop is CASSPLAGANYGYTF. The CDR3 DNA sequence: TGTGCCAGCTCACCACTAGCGGGAGCTAACTATGGCTACACCTTC.

The gene calls are TRBV19 and TRBJ1-2; TRBD1 agrees at 7 bases. Unmatched junction bases numbered 5, after V lost 0 bases and J lost 7 bases. The CDR3 runs to 14 residues. Germline V lookup: CDR1 LNHDA, CDR2 SQIVND (reference sequence). The CDR3: CASSIEDRTGGYTF. The DNA for the CDR3 is TGTGCCAGTAGTATAGAGGACAGGACGGGTGGCTACACCTTC.

This chain joins TRBV7-6 and TRBJ1-3; no clear D. The CDR3 runs to 13 residues. V lost 5 bases, J lost 2 bases, and 7 bases lay in between. CDR1 SGHVS and CDR2 FNYEAQ come from the germline V gene. The CDR3 here is CASSRFPGNTIYF. The CDR3 DNA reads TGTGCCAGCAGCCGATTCCCTGGAAACACCATATATTTT.

The J gene is TRBJ2-1, the V gene TRBV4-1; D is possibly TRBD2 (6 bases). Germline V gene lookup returns CDR1 MGHRA and CDR2 YSYEKL. The V gene lost 3 bases and the J gene lost 9 bases, with 18 bases spanning the gap. The CDR3 covers 15 residues. CDR3 region: CASSQGLGWRSEQFF. CDR3 sequence (DNA): TGCGCCAGCAGCCAGGGACTGGGCTGGCGGAGTGAGCAGTTCTTC.

This chain uses TRBV19 with TRBJ2-7; 8 bases agree with TRBD1. The germline V gene has CDR1 LNHDA and CDR2 SQIVND (reference sequence). V shed 3 bases, J shed 6 bases, and the junction held 10 bases outside the gene matches. The length of the CDR3 is 15 residues. DNA of the CDR3: TGTGCCAGTAGTATCGGACAGGGCCCCCAAGGCGAGCAGTACTTC. This gives the protein CASSIGQGPQGEQYF.

The CDR3, as DNA: TGTGCCAGCAGCTTCTGGGTTGCTGGAAACACCATATATTTT. Translation: CASSFWVAGNTIYF. The chain employs TRBV5-6 and TRBJ1-3; D unclear. Between the trimmed V and J ends, which lost 2 bases and 2 bases, there was a span of 8 bases. CDR3 length equals 14 residues. Germline V gene data show CDR1 as SGHDT and CDR2 as YYEEEE.

This chain connects TRBV10-1 to TRBJ2-3, with 12 bases aligning to TRBD1. The germline V gene encodes CDR1 WNHNN and CDR2 SYGVQD (reference sequence). The CDR3 has 18 amino acids. Losses at the gene ends were 8 bases for V and 0 bases for J; bases not matched to a gene: 12. The chain's CDR3 is CASPCRGTGGKSTDTQYF. CDR3 coding DNA: TGCGCCAGCCCATGTCGGGGGACAGGGGGCAAAAGCACAGATACGCAGTATTTT.

The chain combines TRBV12-3 or TRBV12-4 with TRBJ2-7; no reliable D call. V was cut by 2 bases and J by 7 bases, with 9 bases left in between. CDR3 size: 12 residues. The CDR3 DNA reads as TGTGCCAGCAGTTTAATAGGGTGGGAGCAGTACTTC. Encoded protein: CASSLIGWEQYF.

The chain recombines TRBV4-1 with TRBJ2-5; 8 bases are a match to TRBD2. Germline V CDR1 and CDR2: MGHRA, YSYEKL. The CDR3 is 14 residues long. V lost 4 bases and J lost 4; bases outside the gene matches: 5. CDR3 DNA sequence: TGCGCCAGCAGCCTTAGCGGGGTTGCAGAGACCCAGTACTTC. The encoded protein is CASSLSGVAETQYF.

V usage is TRBV29-1 and J usage is TRBJ1-2; no reliable D call. Germline CDR1 SQVTM, CDR2 ANQGSEA. The CDR3 covers 12 residues. The germline V and J ends were trimmed by 4 bases and 1 base, with 7 bases remaining between them. The CDR3 DNA follows: TGCAGCGTTGTTAAGGATAACTATGGCTACACCTTC. Protein sequence: CSVVKDNYGYTF.

The chain joins TRBV2 to TRBJ1-5, with 7 bases identical to TRBD1. V shed 7 bases, J shed 0 bases, and the junction held 9 bases outside the gene matches. Germline CDR1 is SNHLY and CDR2 is FYNNEI. The CDR3 has 16 residues. CDR3 residues: CASTTGDTYSNQPQHF. CDR3 nucleotide sequence: TGTGCCAGCACCACAGGGGACACATATAGCAATCAGCCCCAGCATTTT.

This clone appeared once. This chain connects TRBV19 to TRBJ2-5, with D uncertain. The germline CDR1 and CDR2 sequences are LNHDA and SQIVND (reference sequence). CDR3 size: 13 residues. Trimming shortened V by 3 bases and J by 5 bases, and 10 bases separated the two germline ends. For the CDR3, the DNA is TGTGCCAGTAGTATGGCAGGTTGGGAGACCCAGTACTTC. It codes for CASSMAGWETQYF.

The chain is built from TRBV7-9 and TRBJ1-2; TRBD1 matches 7 bases. Germline CDR1 is SEHNR and CDR2 is FQNEAQ (reference sequence). V shed 2 bases, J shed 6 bases, and the junction held 3 bases outside the gene matches. The CDR3 is 13 amino acids. The CDR3, as DNA: TGTGCCAGCAGCTTACAGGGGGTCGATGGCTACACCTTC. Its protein product is CASSLQGVDGYTF.

The genes are TRBV18 and TRBJ1-2; possible D gene TRBD1, 6 bases. This CDR3 contains 15 residues. Germline V gene data show CDR1 as KGHSH and CDR2 as LQKENI. The V end lost 3 bases, the J end lost 5 bases, and 16 bases lay between the germline ends. CDR3 nucleotides: TGTGCCAGCTCACCTGGGTCTACAGGGCAGTATGGCTACACCTTC. Translation gives CASSPGSTGQYGYTF.

The CDR3 protein is CASSSLKGGNYNEQFF. DNA of the CDR3: TGTGCCAGCAGTTCACTCAAAGGGGGAAATTACAATGAGCAGTTCTTC. The rearrangement links TRBV27 to TRBJ2-1; TRBD1 might be the D (6 bases). V gave up 4 bases and J gave up 4 bases, with 17 bases separating them. Germline CDR1 is MNHEY and CDR2 is SMNVEV (reference sequence). CDR3 length: 16 amino acids.

The chain employs TRBV24-1 and TRBJ2-4; no clear D. CDR1 KGHDR and CDR2 SFDVKD come from the germline V gene. The CDR3 length is 14 residues. V was cut by 8 bases and J by 0 bases, with 10 bases left in between. The CDR3 sequence is CATNHRLAKNIQYF. CDR3 nucleotide sequence: TGTGCCACCAACCATAGGCTAGCCAAAAACATTCAGTACTTC.

This chain joins TRBV5-1 and TRBJ1-1; D remains unclear. Germline CDR1 and CDR2: SGHRS and YFSETQ. The CDR3 has 13 residues. V lost 4 bases and J lost 1, with 8 bases in between. DNA for the CDR3: TGCGCCAGCAGCCTGGCGGAGAACACTGAAGCTTTCTTT. Amino acid sequence: CASSLAENTEAFF.

The chain joins TRBV7-2 to TRBJ1-4; D is possibly TRBD1 (5 bases). The CDR3 covers 19 residues. CDR1 is SGHTA and CDR2 is FQGNSA in the germline V gene. Trimming took off 2 bases at V and 4 bases at J, with 23 bases between the two ends. CDR3 amino acids: CASSLNGPYGGGSNEKLFF. CDR3 nucleotides: TGTGCCAGCAGCTTAAACGGGCCGTATGGGGGGGGAAGTAATGAAAAACTGTTTTTT.

V gene TRBV5-6 combines with J gene TRBJ1-3; weak D call: TRBD1 (5 bases). Trimming left V 1 base short and J 2 bases short, with 10 bases between. The germline CDR1 and CDR2 sequences are SGHDT and YYEEEE. This CDR3 has 15 residues. Here the CDR3 reads CASSLRSGTGNTIYF. The CDR3 DNA follows: TGTGCCAGCAGCTTGCGCTCAGGGACTGGAAACACCATATATTTT.

The chain is built from TRBV29-1 and TRBJ2-2; 7 bases are shared with TRBD1. Per the germline V gene, CDR1 is SQVTM and CDR2 is ANQGSEA. This CDR3 has 13 amino acids. CDR3 DNA sequence: TGCAGGGATGAGTCGGACAGGCCCGGGGAGCTGTTTTTT. Its protein product is CRDESDRPGELFF.

This clone was counted a single time. This rearrangement joins TRBV7-3 to TRBJ2-7; D is unresolved. With 0 bases removed from V and 3 bases from J, the gap between germline ends came to 12 bases. The CDR3 is 15 amino acids. The germline CDR1 and CDR2 sequences are SGHTA and FQGTGA. The CDR3 sequence is CASSLTPSTYYEQYF. CDR3 DNA: TGTGCCAGCAGCTTAACGCCGTCAACATACTACGAGCAGTACTTC.

The chain is built from TRBV12-3 or TRBV12-4 and TRBJ1-4; D not resolved. Trimming took 3 bases from V and 8 from J, leaving 4 bases between them. The CDR3 is 11 residues long. CDR3 DNA sequence: TGTGCCAGCAGTTTTAGAGAAAAACTGTTTTTT. Protein product: CASSFREKLFF.

The chain recombines TRBV28 with TRBJ1-5, with a tentative D call TRBD1 (6 bases). The CDR3 totals 15 residues. The germline V and J ends were trimmed by 2 bases and 0 bases, with 8 bases remaining between them. The germline V gene encodes CDR1 MDHEN and CDR2 SYDVKM. In nucleotides, the CDR3 is TGTGCCAGCAGTTTACCGGACAGTAGCAATCAGCCCCAGCATTTT. Protein sequence: CASSLPDSSNQPQHF.

This chain uses TRBV2 with TRBJ2-7, with 10 bases matching TRBD1. Germline V gene data show CDR1 as SNHLY and CDR2 as FYNNEI. This CDR3 is built from 14 residues. With V trimmed by 11 bases and J by 4 bases, 11 bases remained unmatched. The CDR3 DNA sequence: TGTGCCGGGGCCCCGGGACAGGGGACTTACGAGCAGTACTTC. Amino acids: CAGAPGQGTYEQYF.